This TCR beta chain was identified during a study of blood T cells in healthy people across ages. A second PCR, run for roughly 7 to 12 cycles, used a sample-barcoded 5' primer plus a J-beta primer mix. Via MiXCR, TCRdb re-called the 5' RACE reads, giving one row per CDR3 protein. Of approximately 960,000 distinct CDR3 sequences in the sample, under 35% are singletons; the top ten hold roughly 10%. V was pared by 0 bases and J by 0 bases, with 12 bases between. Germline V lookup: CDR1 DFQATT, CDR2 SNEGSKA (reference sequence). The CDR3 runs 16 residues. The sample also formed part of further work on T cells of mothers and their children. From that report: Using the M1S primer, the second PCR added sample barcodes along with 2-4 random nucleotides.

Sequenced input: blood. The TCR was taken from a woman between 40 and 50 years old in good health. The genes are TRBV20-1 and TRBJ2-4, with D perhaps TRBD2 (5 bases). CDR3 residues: CSARDPGNGAKNIQYF. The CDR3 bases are TGCAGTGCTAGAGATCCGGGGAATGGAGCCAAAAACATTCAGTACTTC.